These 27 T cell receptor beta chains share one sample of origin, sequenced in a study of cytomegalovirus exposure and HLA in healthy donors. Researchers ran the PCR with 60 Vbeta and 13 Jbeta primers. Method: immunoSEQ multiplex PCR; TCRdb's copy keeps in-frame clones and lacks some. The sample carries roughly 100,000 clones, over 70% recorded once. The sequencing sample was made of PBMCs. The receptors come from a female donor in good health and CMV-seronegative.

V gene TRBV9 combines with J gene TRBJ2-2; the D gene is possibly TRBD1 (6 bases). Germline CDR1 is SGDLS and CDR2 is YYNGEE. V was pared by 3 bases and J by 7 bases, with 10 bases between. This CDR3 has 13 residues. The CDR3 region is CASSAQGIGELFF. CDR3 sequence (DNA): TGTGCCAGCAGCGCACAGGGAATCGGGGAGCTGTTTTTT.

This chain connects TRBV11-3 to TRBJ1-2, with 9 bases fitting TRBD1. From germline, CDR1 is SGHNT and CDR2 YENEEA. The CDR3 consists of 14 residues. V lost 8 bases and J lost 8; bases outside the gene matches: 12. The DNA of the CDR3 is TGTGCCAGCGGTTATTCCACAGGGGGCGACGGCTACACCTTC. Translation: CASGYSTGGDGYTF.

The chain links TRBV11-2 to TRBJ1-2; 9 nucleotides agree with TRBD1. Germline values: CDR1 SGHAT, CDR2 FQNNGV. V dropped 5 bases and J dropped 8; count of bases not matched to a gene: 15. This CDR3 region has 16 residues. Here the CDR3 reads CASSPILRTGVGGYTF. For the CDR3, the DNA is TGTGCCAGCAGCCCCATTCTTAGGACAGGGGTCGGGGGCTACACCTTC.

This clone was picked up a small number of times. The chain couples TRBV27 to TRBJ2-1; 10 bases align to TRBD2. The CDR3 consists of 17 residues. Per the germline V gene, CDR1 is MNHEY and CDR2 is SMNVEV (reference sequence). V lost 5 bases, J lost 6 bases, and 13 bases stayed unmatched. The CDR3, as DNA: TGTGCCAGCAGTCCACAGGGTCGACTAGCGGGCTTCAATGAGCAGTTCTTC. Amino acid sequence: CASSPQGRLAGFNEQFF.

This clone was seen just once. The gene calls are TRBV12-1 and TRBJ2-7; TRBD2, the D gene given by the table, was not confirmed from the DNA. TRBV12-1 is shown as a pseudogene. The CDR3 is 17 residues long. This chain's CDR3 is CASSFGPRREGTYEQYF. The CDR3 DNA reads TGTGCCAGCAGCTTTGGTCCTCGGCGGGAGGGAACCTACGAGCAGTACTTC.

The chain carries TRBV6-1 and TRBJ2-7; 7 bases are a match to TRBD2. Trimming took 6 bases from V and 2 from J; bases not matched to a gene: 7. This CDR3 spans 14 amino acids. Germline loops: CDR1 MNHNS, CDR2 SASEGT. The CDR3: CASSASGTAYEQYF. CDR3 in DNA: TGTGCCAGCAGCGCGAGCGGGACTGCCTACGAGCAGTACTTC.

This clone has a handful of counts. The chain combines TRBV6-1 with TRBJ2-5, with TRBD2 matching 11 bases. V dropped 4 bases and J dropped 5; count of bases not matched to a gene: 3. Germline V gene data show CDR1 as MNHNS and CDR2 as SASEGT. The CDR3 is 14 residues long. CDR3 nucleotide sequence: TGTGCCAGCAGTGTCTCTAGCGGGAGGGAGACCCAGTACTTC. This translates into CASSVSSGRETQYF.

This clone occurred a few times. The V and J genes are TRBV2 and TRBJ2-1, with 8 bases aligning to TRBD2. Unmatched junction bases numbered 3, after V lost 5 bases and J lost 0 bases. The CDR3 has 15 residues. Germline V gene data show CDR1 as SNHLY and CDR2 as FYNNEI. As DNA, the CDR3 is TGTGCCAGCAGTCCCACTAGCGGCTCCTACAATGAGCAGTTCTTC. Translated, it gives CASSPTSGSYNEQFF.

J is TRBJ2-1 and V is TRBV19; D unresolved. Trimming took off 1 base at V and 9 bases at J, with 10 bases between the two ends. Germline V gene lookup returns CDR1 LNHDA and CDR2 SQIVND (reference sequence). This CDR3 has 13 amino acids. This CDR3 is CASSIGLVSEQFF. The CDR3 coding sequence is TGTGCCAGTAGTATAGGGCTAGTCAGTGAGCAGTTCTTC.

This clone was counted between two and nine times. The sample has other DNA sequences that encode this CDR3 too. This sequence joins TRBV30 and TRBJ2-6, with TRBD1 as a possible D gene (6 bases). Germline V gene data show CDR1 as GTSNPN and CDR2 as SVGIG (reference sequence). This CDR3 is 17 amino acids long. Trimming removed 3 bases at V and 2 bases at J, with 17 bases between. Here the CDR3 reads CAWRTLDSQPGANVLTF. The CDR3 DNA sequence: TGTGCCTGGAGAACCCTGGACAGTCAGCCTGGGGCCAACGTCCTGACTTTC.

This chain joins TRBV6-1 and TRBJ2-5, with D possibly TRBD1 on 6 matching bases. Trimming took 6 bases from V and 5 from J, leaving 13 bases between them. Germline CDR1 and CDR2: MNHNS and SASEGT. The CDR3 consists of 13 residues. CDR3 residues: CASRWQGMETQYF. The CDR3 DNA reads TGTGCCAGCAGGTGGCAGGGGATGGAGACCCAGTACTTC.

V is TRBV28 and J is TRBJ2-5, with 14 bases aligning to TRBD2. CDR3 length: 17 residues. Per the germline V gene, CDR1 is MDHEN and CDR2 is SYDVKM. With V trimmed by 7 bases and J by 5 bases, 12 bases remained unmatched. CDR3 region: CASTPGVGLAGAETQYF. The CDR3, as DNA: TGTGCCAGCACCCCTGGGGTGGGACTAGCGGGAGCTGAGACCCAGTACTTC.

The V gene is TRBV7-2, the J gene TRBJ2-7, with D tentatively TRBD2 (6 bases). The V end lost 0 bases, the J end lost 6 bases, and 12 bases lay between the germline ends. Germline CDR1 SGHTA, CDR2 FQGNSA. The CDR3 loop spans 14 amino acids. The chain's CDR3 is CASSLAGGLFEQYF. DNA of the CDR3: TGTGCCAGCAGCTTAGCGGGAGGCCTTTTCGAGCAGTACTTC.

In this sample, this clone turned up a few times. The genes are TRBV15 and TRBJ2-6; unclear D gene. Trimming took 5 bases from V and 4 from J, leaving 12 bases between them. The CDR3 has 15 amino acids. Germline V CDR1 and CDR2: LNHNV, YYDKDF (reference sequence). The CDR3 DNA follows: TGTGCCACCAGCGGCGGCCGCGACGGGGCCAACGTCCTGACTTTC. It translates to CATSGGRDGANVLTF.

The genes are TRBV5-1 and TRBJ2-1; TRBD2 matches at 10 bases. CDR3 length: 15 residues. Germline V gene lookup returns CDR1 SGHRS and CDR2 YFSETQ. Trimming at V came to 4 bases and at J to 3 bases, leaving 4 bases not matched to a gene. The CDR3 nucleotides are TGCGCCAGCAGCGCTAGCGGGAGCGGCTACAATGAGCAGTTCTTC. This encodes CASSASGSGYNEQFF. The variable domain in full, completed from reference TRBV5-1 and TRBJ2-1, reads KAGVTQTPRYLIKTRGQQVTLSCSPISGHRSVSWYQQTPGQGLQFLFEYFSETQRNKGNFPGRFSGRQFSNSRSEMNVSTLELGDSALYLCASSASGSGYNEQFFGPGTRLTVL.

The chain carries TRBV19 and TRBJ1-1; D perhaps matches TRBD1 (6 bases). Germline V gene sequence: CDR1 LNHDA, CDR2 SQIVND (reference sequence). Between the trimmed V and J ends, which lost 4 bases and 0 bases, there was a span of 12 bases. The CDR3 spans 15 residues. CDR3 sequence reads: CASSTTGLLNTEAFF. CDR3 bases: TGTGCCAGTAGTACAACAGGGCTGTTGAACACTGAAGCTTTCTTT.

The chain carries TRBV9 and TRBJ1-3; a weak D match, TRBD1 (5 bases). Germline CDR1 is SGDLS and CDR2 is YYNGEE. The CDR3 loop spans 16 amino acids. Trimming pared 2 bases from V and 2 bases from J, leaving 14 bases between. In nucleotides, the CDR3 is TGTGCCAGCAGCGTTAGCGGGACGATCGCTGGAAACACCATATATTTT. Its protein is CASSVSGTIAGNTIYF.

The chain is built from TRBV7-3 and TRBJ2-7; 9 nucleotides match TRBD2. V was clipped by 1 base and J by 7 bases; unmatched bases: 26. Germline-derived CDR1 and CDR2 are SGHTA and FQGTGA. The CDR3 loop spans 21 amino acids. The CDR3 bases are TGTGCCAGCAGCTTAAATTATGTGGTTGGGGCGGGAGTAGCGGGAGAGGGAGAGCAGTACTTC. This sequence encodes CASSLNYVVGAGVAGEGEQYF. Full variable domain (missing parts from reference TRBV7-3 and TRBJ2-7): GAGVSQTPSNKVTEKGKYVELRCDPISGHTALYWYRQSLGQGPEFLIYFQGTGAADDSGLPNDRFFAVRPEGSVSTLKIQRTERGDSAVYLCASSLNYVVGAGVAGEGEQYFGPGTRLTVT.

The chain is built from TRBV19 and TRBJ1-2; D remains unclear. This CDR3 contains 13 residues. Deletions cut 5 bases from V and 4 bases from J, with 11 bases between. Germline-derived CDR1 and CDR2 are LNHDA and SQIVND (reference sequence). CDR3 amino acids: CASSPLGSYGYTF. The DNA for the CDR3 is TGTGCCAGTAGTCCCCTCGGGTCCTATGGCTACACCTTC. Filled out from reference TRBV19 and TRBJ1-2, the complete variable domain reads DGGITQSPKYLFRKEGQNVTLSCEQNLNHDAMYWYRQDPGQGLRLIYYSQIVNDFQKGDIAEGYSVSREKKESFPLTVTSAQKNPTAFYLCASSPLGSYGYTFGSGTRLTVV.

This chain uses TRBV7-8 with TRBJ2-2; D not certain. CDR1 is SGHVS, CDR2 FQNEAQ, per germline. This CDR3 is 12 amino acids long. Trimming removed 3 bases from V and 7 bases from J, with 6 bases in between. This CDR3 reads CASSLTLGELFF. In DNA form, the CDR3 reads TGTGCCAGCAGCTTGACACTCGGGGAGCTGTTTTTT.

This clone was counted once. V and J are TRBV5-1 and TRBJ2-2, with TRBD2 identical over 7 bases. In germline, CDR1 is SGHRS, CDR2 YFSETQ. The CDR3 consists of 14 residues. The V segment lost 7 bases and the J segment 2 bases; nucleotides outside the gene matches: 5. The CDR3 region has the DNA TGCGCCAGCGTATCGGGGGGAAACACCGGGGAGCTGTTTTTT. Protein: CASVSGGNTGELFF.

The DNA for the CDR3 is TGTGCCAGCAGTGCGGGACATCCCCAAGAGACCCAGTACTTC. The encoded protein is CASSAGHPQETQYF. This chain links TRBV6-1 with TRBJ2-5; D is possibly TRBD1 (6 bases). The V and J ends lost 4 bases and 1 base respectively, with 10 bases between them. There are 14 residues in the CDR3. Germline V gene sequence: CDR1 MNHNS, CDR2 SASEGT.

In DNA form, the CDR3 reads TGTGCCAGTTCTACTAGGAGCTCCTACAATGAGCAGTTCTTC. Translated, it gives CASSTRSSYNEQFF. The chain recombines TRBV2 with TRBJ2-1; the D gene is possibly TRBD2 (5 bases). This CDR3 comprises 14 residues. CDR1 is SNHLY, CDR2 FYNNEI, per germline. V dropped 9 bases and J dropped 0 bases, with 12 bases sitting between them.

The chain uses TRBV5-1 and TRBJ2-5; D is unclear. V was trimmed by 4 bases and J by 2 bases, leaving 12 bases between them. Germline CDR1 is SGHRS and CDR2 is YFSETQ. This CDR3 has 14 amino acids. The CDR3 DNA is TGCGCCAGCAGCCCATCGACACAACAAGAGACCCAGTACTTC. This encodes CASSPSTQQETQYF.

The genes are TRBV7-2 and TRBJ1-2; the match to TRBD1 covers 10 bases. The CDR3 totals 16 residues. Germline loops: CDR1 SGHTA, CDR2 FQGNSA. J was trimmed by 4 bases and V by 4 bases; bases with no gene match: 9. The CDR3: CASSSPDRGLSYGYTF. CDR3 DNA sequence: TGTGCCAGCAGCTCCCCTGACAGGGGGCTTAGCTATGGCTACACCTTC. The full variable domain, its missing parts supplied by reference TRBV7-2 and TRBJ1-2, is GAGVSQSPSNKVTEKGKDVELRCDPISGHTALYWYRQSLGQGLEFLIYFQGNSAPDKSGLPSDRFSAERTGGSVSTLTIQRTQQEDSAVYLCASSSPDRGLSYGYTFGSGTRLTVV.

This sequence joins TRBV5-1 and TRBJ2-3; 9 bases map to TRBD2. Trimming took 1 base from V and 3 from J; bases not matched to a gene: 9. The CDR3 has 17 amino acids. Germline values: CDR1 SGHRS, CDR2 YFSETQ. The CDR3 nucleotides are TGCGCCAGCAGCTTGCTTGCGCGGGAGGGCCCAACAGATACGCAGTATTTT. Translating gives CASSLLAREGPTDTQYF.

Details on this clone: The sample carries other DNA sequences with the same CDR3. The rearrangement links TRBV4-3 to TRBJ2-3; 9 bases agree with TRBD1. Looked up from germline, CDR1 is LGHNA and CDR2 is YSLEER. V shed 4 bases and J 0 bases; nucleotides not matched to a gene: 5. This CDR3 comprises 16 residues. The DNA of the CDR3 is TGCGCCAGCAGCCTTTCGACAGGGGGTAGCACAGATACGCAGTATTTT. Protein product: CASSLSTGGSTDTQYF.